This record looks at one T cell receptor (beta chain) sequence and its context. J was trimmed by 0 bases and V by 5 bases; bases with no gene match: 7. The length of the CDR3 is 15 residues. Germline V gene data show CDR1 as LNHDA and CDR2 as SQIVND (reference sequence). These data are taken from a study of blood T cell repertoires in COVID-19. Study-wide context: The United States, Italy and Spain provided the acute and convalescent COVID-19 samples.

Per the study methods: Cell counts per sample came from amplifying reference gene primers. Clones were read by immunoSEQ multiplex PCR, and TCRdb kept only the in-frame ones, dropping some. V and J calls and clone size are those listed in that table; D and trimming were worked out from the DNA. This sample yields 100,000 or so clones, of which 85% are seen a single time; about 13% belongs to the top ten. Sequenced sample: peripheral blood. This sequence joins TRBV19 and TRBJ2-7; TRBD2 aligns across 7 bases. This TCR was sampled from a human donor in a cohort sampled during active COVID-19. The CDR3 loop is CASSVWRGFSYEQYF. The CDR3 DNA is TGTGCCAGTAGTGTGTGGCGGGGGTTCTCCTACGAGCAGTACTTC. Together with reference TRBV19 and TRBJ2-7, the CDR3 gives the full variable domain: DGGITQSPKYLFRKEGQNVTLSCEQNLNHDAMYWYRQDPGQGLRLIYYSQIVNDFQKGDIAEGYSVSREKKESFPLTVTSAQKNPTAFYLCASSVWRGFSYEQYFGPGTRLTVT.